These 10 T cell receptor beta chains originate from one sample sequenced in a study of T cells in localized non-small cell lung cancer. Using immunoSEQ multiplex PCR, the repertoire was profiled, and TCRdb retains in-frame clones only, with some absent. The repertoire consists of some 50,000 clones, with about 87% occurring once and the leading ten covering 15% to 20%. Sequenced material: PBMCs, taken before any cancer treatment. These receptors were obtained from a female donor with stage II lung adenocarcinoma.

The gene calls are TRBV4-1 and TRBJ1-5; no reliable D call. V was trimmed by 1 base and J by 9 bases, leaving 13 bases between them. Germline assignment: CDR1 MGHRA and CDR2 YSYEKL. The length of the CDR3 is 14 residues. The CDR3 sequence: CASSQGPDPAPQHF. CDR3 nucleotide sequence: TGCGCCAGCAGCCAAGGGCCCGACCCAGCGCCCCAGCATTTT.

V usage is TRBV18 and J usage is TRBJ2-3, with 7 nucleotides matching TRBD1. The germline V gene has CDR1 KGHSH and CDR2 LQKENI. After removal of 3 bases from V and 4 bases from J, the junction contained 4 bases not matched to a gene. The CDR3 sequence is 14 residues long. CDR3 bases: TGTGCCAGCTCACCGACAGGGTTATCAGATACGCAGTATTTT. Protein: CASSPTGLSDTQYF.

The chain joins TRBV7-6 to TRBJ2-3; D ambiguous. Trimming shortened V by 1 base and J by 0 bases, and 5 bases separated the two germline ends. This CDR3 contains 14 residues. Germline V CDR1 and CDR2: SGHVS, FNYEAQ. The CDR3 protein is CASSLEASTDTQYF. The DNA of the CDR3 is TGTGCCAGCAGCTTAGAAGCTAGCACAGATACGCAGTATTTT.

Here the CDR3 DNA reads TGCGCCAGCAGCTGGGGGACAGGAGCCTACGAGCAGTACTTC. Protein sequence: CASSWGTGAYEQYF. V gene TRBV5-1 combines with J gene TRBJ2-7, with 8 nucleotides matching TRBD1. Looked up from germline, CDR1 is SGHRS and CDR2 is YFSETQ. CDR3 length: 14 amino acids. V was pared by 3 bases and J by 2 bases, with 4 bases of the junction left unmatched. Filled out from reference TRBV5-1 and TRBJ2-7, the complete variable domain reads KAGVTQTPRYLIKTRGQQVTLSCSPISGHRSVSWYQQTPGQGLQFLFEYFSETQRNKGNFPGRFSGRQFSNSRSEMNVSTLELGDSALYLCASSWGTGAYEQYFGPGTRLTVT.

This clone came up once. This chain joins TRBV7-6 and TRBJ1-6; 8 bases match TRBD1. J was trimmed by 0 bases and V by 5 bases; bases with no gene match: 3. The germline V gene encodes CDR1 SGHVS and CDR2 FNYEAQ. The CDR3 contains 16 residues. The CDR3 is CASSRGQGSYNSPLHF. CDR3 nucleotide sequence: TGTGCCAGCAGCCGCGGACAGGGCTCCTATAATTCACCCCTCCACTTT.

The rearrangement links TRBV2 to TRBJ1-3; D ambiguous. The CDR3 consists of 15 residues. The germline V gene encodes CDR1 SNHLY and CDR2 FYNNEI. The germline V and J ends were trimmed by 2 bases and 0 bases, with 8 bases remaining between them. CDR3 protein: CASSEQAHSGNTIYF. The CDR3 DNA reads TGTGCCAGCAGTGAACAGGCCCACTCTGGAAACACCATATATTTT.

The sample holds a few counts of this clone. CDR3 DNA sequence: TGCGCCAGCAGCTTGGGCGGGGGGGCCGTAGGGACCCAGTACTTC. Amino acids: CASSLGGGAVGTQYF. This chain links TRBV5-1 with TRBJ2-5; TRBD2 matches at 9 bases. Germline loops: CDR1 SGHRS, CDR2 YFSETQ. V was clipped by 0 bases and J by 7 bases; unmatched bases: 7. The CDR3 runs to 15 residues.

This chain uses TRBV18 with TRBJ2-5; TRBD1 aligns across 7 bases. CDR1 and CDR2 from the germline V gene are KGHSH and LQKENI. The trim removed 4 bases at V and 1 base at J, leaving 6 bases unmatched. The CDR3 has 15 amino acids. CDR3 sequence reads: CASSRTTGTQETQYF. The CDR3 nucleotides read TGTGCCAGCTCACGAACGACAGGGACCCAAGAGACCCAGTACTTC.

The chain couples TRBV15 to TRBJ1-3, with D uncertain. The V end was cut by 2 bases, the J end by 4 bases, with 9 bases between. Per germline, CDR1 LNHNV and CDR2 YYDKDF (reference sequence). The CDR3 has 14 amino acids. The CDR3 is CATSRLDVGNTIYF. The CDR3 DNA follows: TGTGCCACCAGCAGATTGGACGTAGGAAACACCATATATTTT.

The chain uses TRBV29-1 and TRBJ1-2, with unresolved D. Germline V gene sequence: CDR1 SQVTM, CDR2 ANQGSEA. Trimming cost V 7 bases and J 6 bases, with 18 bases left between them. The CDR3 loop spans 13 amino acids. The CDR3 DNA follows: TGCAGCGCCCCGCATGGAGGACTGGATGGCTACACCTTC. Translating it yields CSAPHGGLDGYTF.